These 19 T cell receptor beta chains originate from one sample sequenced in a study of blood T cells in healthy people across ages. PCR was performed a second time for about 7 to 11 cycles using a sample-barcoded 5' primer and a J-beta primer mix. TCRdb re-derived calls from the 5' RACE reads in MiXCR, one entry per CDR3 protein. The data contain approximately 880,000 distinct CDR3 sequences, roughly 48% of them singletons. The sequencing input was blood. These TCRs come from a man younger than 45 in good health.

This clonotype was seen a handful of times. This chain joins TRBV11-2 and TRBJ2-5, with D hard to call. Germline V lookup: CDR1 SGHAT, CDR2 FQNNGV. This CDR3 region has 10 residues. V lost 2 bases, J lost 11 bases, and 6 bases lay in between. CDR3 loop: CASSLFEQYF. CDR3 nucleotides: TGTGCCAGCAGCTTATTTGAGCAGTACTTC.

This clonotype has a handful of counts. The V and J genes are TRBV5-1 and TRBJ2-1; possibly TRBD2 for D (5 bases). The CDR3 runs 14 residues. Trimming took off 6 bases at V and 6 bases at J, with 16 bases between the two ends. From germline, CDR1 is SGHRS and CDR2 YFSETQ. The CDR3 loop is CASTLPDFGNEQFF. In DNA, the CDR3 is TGCGCCAGCACCCTTCCGGACTTCGGCAATGAGCAGTTCTTC. The complete variable domain, with remaining parts taken from reference TRBV5-1 and TRBJ2-1, reads KAGVTQTPRYLIKTRGQQVTLSCSPISGHRSVSWYQQTPGQGLQFLFEYFSETQRNKGNFPGRFSGRQFSNSRSEMNVSTLELGDSALYLCASTLPDFGNEQFFGPGTRLTVL.

This clonotype was found many times. The chain couples TRBV20-1 to TRBJ1-1, with 8 bases lining up with TRBD1. The CDR3 covers 15 residues. The J segment lost 0 bases and the V segment lost 3 bases, leaving 6 bases of the junction unmatched. The germline gives CDR1 DFQATT, CDR2 SNEGSKA (reference sequence). This CDR3 reads CSASRTGRMNTEAFF. The CDR3, as DNA: TGCAGTGCTAGTCGGACAGGGCGCATGAACACTGAAGCTTTCTTT.

This clonotype was recorded a few times. V and J are TRBV28 and TRBJ2-3; tentatively, D is TRBD1 (7 bases). Germline-derived CDR1 and CDR2 are MDHEN and SYDVKM. This CDR3 comprises 14 residues. V lost 6 bases and J 4 bases, leaving 14 bases between the germline ends. As DNA, the CDR3 is TGTGCCAGCAGCTTTACAGGGGAGGCAGATACGCAGTATTTT. Translated, it gives CASSFTGEADTQYF.

The rearrangement uses TRBV18 and TRBJ2-7; D may be TRBD1 or TRBD2 (5 bases each). Germline V gene sequence: CDR1 KGHSH, CDR2 LQKENI. V was clipped by 2 bases and J by 0 bases, with 11 bases between them. The CDR3 sequence is 15 residues long. In DNA, the CDR3 is TGTGCCAGCTCACCATTAGGGACGGACTCCTACGAGCAGTACTTC. Translating gives CASSPLGTDSYEQYF. The full variable domain, rest sourced from reference TRBV18 and TRBJ2-7, is NAGVMQNPRHLVRRRGQEARLRCSPMKGHSHVYWYRQLPEEGLKFMVYLQKENIIDESGMPKERFSAEFPKEGPSILRIQQVVRGDSAAYFCASSPLGTDSYEQYFGPGTRLTVT.

This clonotype was seen a handful of times. This chain uses TRBV3-1 with TRBJ1-1; D uncertain. V lost 2 bases and J lost 6, with 19 bases in between. Looked up from germline, CDR1 is LGHDT and CDR2 is YNNKEL (reference sequence). CDR3 size: 16 residues. CDR3 loop: CASSQLLSSAPPEAFF. DNA for the CDR3: TGTGCCAGCAGCCAACTCCTCAGTAGCGCCCCTCCTGAAGCTTTCTTT.

This clonotype was seen more than once but under ten times. The V and J genes are TRBV7-2 and TRBJ2-7; TRBD1 matches at 8 bases. V was clipped by 4 bases and J by 2 bases; unmatched bases: 10. CDR1 and CDR2 (germline): SGHTA, FQGNSA. This CDR3 region has 16 residues. Here the CDR3 reads CASSYPDRDITYEQYF. The DNA for the CDR3 is TGTGCCAGCAGCTACCCGGACAGGGACATTACCTACGAGCAGTACTTC.

A few counts support this clonotype. V usage is TRBV5-1 and J usage is TRBJ2-5; D unclear. V lost 0 bases to trimming and J lost 5 bases, with 8 bases between them. CDR1 SGHRS and CDR2 YFSETQ come from the germline V gene. CDR3 size: 13 residues. CDR3 protein: CASSLVALETQYF. The CDR3 DNA sequence: TGCGCCAGCAGCTTGGTTGCATTGGAGACCCAGTACTTC. The whole variable domain, remainder taken from reference TRBV5-1 and TRBJ2-5, is KAGVTQTPRYLIKTRGQQVTLSCSPISGHRSVSWYQQTPGQGLQFLFEYFSETQRNKGNFPGRFSGRQFSNSRSEMNVSTLELGDSALYLCASSLVALETQYFGPGTRLLVL.

This clonotype was counted only a few times. The chain has TRBV7-9 and TRBJ2-7, with D possibly TRBD1 on 5 matching bases. Germline V gene data show CDR1 as SEHNR and CDR2 as FQNEAQ (reference sequence). V shed 8 bases and J shed 6 bases, with 14 bases lying between them. This CDR3 is 12 amino acids long. CDR3 region: CASETGAPEQYF. The CDR3 DNA is TGTGCCAGCGAAACAGGCGCCCCCGAGCAGTACTTC.

In its sample, this clonotype was seen many times. The chain joins TRBV20-1 to TRBJ2-1; 12 nucleotides match TRBD2. Germline CDR1 DFQATT, CDR2 SNEGSKA (reference sequence). The CDR3 consists of 14 residues. After removal of 1 base from V and 7 bases from J, the junction contained 2 bases not matched to a gene. DNA of the CDR3: TGCAGTGCTAGAGGAGGACTAGCGGGAAATGAGCAGTTCTTC. Translating gives CSARGGLAGNEQFF.

The rearrangement uses TRBV10-3 and TRBJ1-1; D call uncertain. Trimming stripped 0 bases from V and 8 bases from J, with 13 bases between. This CDR3 has 14 amino acids. Germline V lookup: CDR1 ENHRY, CDR2 SYGVKD. The CDR3 here is CAISESSFRREAFF. The CDR3 DNA is TGTGCCATCAGTGAGTCCTCGTTCCGGCGAGAAGCTTTCTTT.

The rearrangement joins TRBV5-6 to TRBJ2-4, with 13 bases that match TRBD2. The CDR3 covers 15 residues. The junction had 4 bases not matched to a gene; V was cut back by 1 base and J by 9 bases. From germline, CDR1 is SGHDT and CDR2 YYEEEE. The CDR3 protein is CASSLTSGGVAIQYF. CDR3 bases: TGTGCCAGCAGCTTGACTAGCGGGGGGGTTGCCATTCAGTACTTC.

This clonotype was seen a handful of times. The chain employs TRBV3-1 and TRBJ1-2; TRBD1 matches 9 bases. Germline-derived CDR1 and CDR2 are LGHDT and YNNKEL (reference sequence). The CDR3 contains 18 residues. V gave up 2 bases and J gave up 5 bases; unmatched junction bases: 15. The DNA of the CDR3 is TGTGCCAGCAGCCAAAGAAACTCCCTAGGACAGGGGAGGTATGGCTACACCTTC. This gives the protein CASSQRNSLGQGRYGYTF.

The J gene is TRBJ1-1, the V gene TRBV7-8; a weak D match, TRBD1 (6 bases). CDR3 length: 15 amino acids. Germline CDR1 is SGHVS and CDR2 is FQNEAQ. The germline V and J ends were trimmed by 3 bases and 5 bases, with 16 bases remaining between them. CDR3 amino acids: CASSFVSGGQTEAFF. DNA for the CDR3: TGTGCCAGCAGCTTTGTTTCCGGGGGGCAAACTGAAGCTTTCTTT.

This chain uses TRBV20-1 with TRBJ2-1, with no clear D. V was cut by 1 base and J by 4 bases, with 5 bases left in between. Germline-derived CDR1 and CDR2 are DFQATT and SNEGSKA (reference sequence). The CDR3 is 12 residues long. In nucleotides, the CDR3 is TGCAGTGCTAGAGGGCATTACAATGAGCAGTTCTTC. It translates to CSARGHYNEQFF.

This clonotype was recorded a few times. V gene TRBV4-3 combines with J gene TRBJ2-2; D uncertain. Germline assignment: CDR1 LGHNA and CDR2 YSLEER. The CDR3 runs to 14 residues. With 7 bases removed from V and 4 bases from J, the gap between germline ends came to 13 bases. For the CDR3, the DNA is TGCGCCAGCAAACACTCACGGACCACCGGGGAGCTGTTTTTT. It is translated as CASKHSRTTGELFF.

The chain is built from TRBV4-3 and TRBJ2-6; no clear D. Deletions cut 3 bases from V and 5 bases from J, with 5 bases between. CDR1 LGHNA and CDR2 YSLEER come from the germline V gene. The CDR3 length is 13 residues. The CDR3 protein is CASSQRRANVLTF. The CDR3 DNA reads as TGCGCCAGCAGCCAGAGAAGGGCCAACGTCCTGACTTTC.

This clonotype was counted between two and nine times. J is TRBJ1-6 and V is TRBV9, with TRBD1 as a possible D gene (5 bases). The ends were cut back, 4 bases at V and 9 bases at J, with 14 bases in the middle. Germline CDR1 is SGDLS and CDR2 is YYNGEE. This CDR3 is built from 14 residues. CDR3 sequence (DNA): TGTGCCAGCAGCCGAGGAGGGGAGAGTTCACCCCTCCACTTT. Its translation is CASSRGGESSPLHF.

The V and J genes are TRBV2 and TRBJ2-2; D ambiguous. V lost 6 bases, J lost 8 bases, and 4 bases lay in between. This CDR3 region has 10 residues. Germline V gene lookup returns CDR1 SNHLY and CDR2 FYNNEI. The CDR3, as DNA: TGTGCCAGCAGGAGGGGGGAGCTGTTTTTT. It encodes CASRRGELFF.